A selection of T cell receptor beta chains follows, all from one sample in a study of OX40 agonist ivuxolimab in advanced cancers. Generated by immunoSEQ multiplex PCR, the TCRdb table keeps only in-frame clones and is missing some. Seen here are around 72,000 clones, 88% observed once, and the top ten hold roughly 2.9%. Sample: CD4+ or CD8+ T cells sorted from blood, taken in a trial of the OX40 agonist ivuxolimab. The receptors derive from an adult with an advanced solid tumor such as melanoma, head and neck, liver or kidney cancer. Both conserved end residues are part of each CDR3. The order of the fields is V gene, D gene, clone size, J gene, CDR3 protein, CDR3 DNA. A D gene is named only where the DNA matches it firmly. A clone size is listed for some rows: how often the clone was seen (once, few, many), or a class if it is expanded.

TRBV14,.,.,TRBJ2-7,CASSPRTTTYEQYF,TGTGCCAGCAGTCCTCGGACAACGACCTACGAGCAGTACTTC
TRBV5-1,TRBD1,.,TRBJ1-1,CASSADTGGMAEAFF,TGCGCCAGCAGCGCTGACACAGGGGGGATGGCTGAAGCTTTCTTT
TRBV6-4,TRBD1,.,TRBJ2-7,CASSSTGGSYEQYF,TGTGCCAGCAGCTCTACAGGGGGGTCCTACGAGCAGTACTTC
TRBV18,.,.,TRBJ1-1,CASSPIQNTEAFF,TGTGCCAGCTCCCCAATCCAGAACACTGAAGCTTTCTTT
TRBV19,.,few,TRBJ1-2,CASSIQGGNYGYTF,TGTGCCAGTAGTATACAGGGTGGTAACTATGGCTACACCTTC
TRBV11-3,TRBD1,.,TRBJ2-2,CASSPAGGNTGELFF,TGTGCCAGCAGCCCCGCAGGGGGGAACACCGGGGAGCTGTTTTTT
TRBV2,.,.,TRBJ2-3,CASSEVAEFNADTQYF,TGTGCCAGCAGTGAAGTAGCGGAGTTTAACGCAGATACGCAGTATTTT
TRBV11-3,.,.,TRBJ1-1,CASSLEGNTEAFF,TGTGCCAGCAGCTTAGAGGGGAACACTGAAGCTTTCTTT
TRBV19,.,.,TRBJ1-1,CASQSVGADNTEAFF,TGTGCCAGTCAGTCGGTTGGGGCAGACAACACTGAAGCTTTCTTT
TRBV6-4,.,.,TRBJ2-2,CASSPTGNTGELFF,TGTGCCAGCAGCCCGACAGGGAACACCGGGGAGCTGTTTTTT
TRBV11-2,.,.,TRBJ2-7,CASSLDRAYEQYF,TGTGCCAGCAGCTTAGACAGGGCTTACGAGCAGTACTTC
TRBV5-6,.,once,TRBJ2-5,CASSSGFSVQETQYF,TGTGCCAGCAGCTCCGGGTTTTCCGTCCAAGAGACCCAGTACTTC
TRBV5-1,.,.,TRBJ2-7,CASSLGTDEQYF,TGCGCCAGCAGCTTGGGGACCGACGAGCAGTACTTC
TRBV6-1,TRBD1,.,TRBJ2-7,CASAPGQGRFYEQYF,TGTGCCAGCGCGCCGGGACAGGGGAGATTCTACGAGCAGTACTTC
TRBV4-1,.,.,TRBJ1-3,CASSQGDVPGNTIYF,TGCGCCAGCAGCCAAGGGGATGTACCGGGAAACACCATATATTTT
TRBV14,TRBD1,.,TRBJ2-4,CASSQLRTGGLNIQYF,TGTGCCAGCAGCCAACTGAGGACAGGAGGATTGAACATTCAGTACTTC
TRBV15,.,.,TRBJ2-5,CATSRDPGVETQYF,TGTGCCACCAGCAGAGACCCGGGAGTGGAGACCCAGTACTTC
TRBV19,TRBD2,.,TRBJ2-1,CASSSETSGSLYEQFF,TGTGCCAGTAGTTCTGAGACTAGCGGGAGTCTCTATGAGCAGTTCTTC
TRBV15,.,.,TRBJ1-2,CATSRDRQSYGYTF,TGTGCCACCAGCAGAGATAGACAGTCCTATGGCTACACCTTC
TRBV10-1,TRBD1,.,TRBJ2-5,CASRPRDRGSPQTQYF,TGCGCCAGCAGGCCTCGCGACAGGGGATCCCCACAGACCCAGTACTTC
TRBV10-3,TRBD1,.,TRBJ1-2,CAISNGQGKGGYTF,TGTGCCATCAGTAACGGACAGGGGAAAGGTGGCTACACCTTC
TRBV7-2,.,.,TRBJ1-3,CASSLAVGHPGNTIYF,TGTGCCAGCAGCTTAGCGGTAGGCCACCCTGGAAACACCATATATTTT
TRBV27,TRBD1,.,TRBJ1-5,CASSLAQGANQPQHF,TGTGCCAGCAGCCTCGCCCAGGGGGCAAATCAGCCCCAGCATTTT
TRBV7-3,TRBD1,.,TRBJ2-1,CASSSTGVQFF,TGTGCCAGCAGCTCAACAGGGGTGCAGTTCTTC
TRBV7-2,.,.,TRBJ2-1,CASSLQGGSYNEQFF,TGTGCCAGCAGCTTACAGGGGGGCTCCTACAATGAGCAGTTCTTC
TRBV27,.,.,TRBJ1-4,CASSPRQDNEKLFF,TGTGCCAGCAGTCCAAGACAGGATAATGAAAAACTGTTTTTT
TRBV27,.,few,TRBJ2-1,CASRGSYNEQFF,TGTGCCAGCAGGGGGTCCTACAATGAGCAGTTCTTC
TRBV18,TRBD1,once,TRBJ2-7,CASSAGTGRGEQYF,TGTGCCAGCTCAGCCGGGACAGGTAGGGGCGAGCAGTACTTC
TRBV6-5,TRBD1,.,TRBJ2-1,CASSYTGQGYNEQFF,TGTGCCAGCAGTTACACGGGACAGGGTTACAATGAGCAGTTCTTC
TRBV4-1,.,.,TRBJ1-4,CASSLRDFTNEKLFF,TGCGCCAGCAGCCTTCGGGACTTTACTAATGAAAAACTGTTTTTT
TRBV15,TRBD1,.,TRBJ1-6,CATSKDRGWNSPLHF,TGTGCCACCAGCAAGGACAGGGGCTGGAATTCACCCCTCCACTTT
TRBV30,TRBD1,.,TRBJ1-6,CAWSPGRDRLISPLHF,TGTGCCTGGAGCCCCGGCCGGGACAGACTAATTTCACCCCTCCACTTT
TRBV7-8,.,.,TRBJ1-2,CASSLQGGVRDYGYTF,TGTGCCAGCAGCTTACAAGGGGGGGTACGGGACTATGGCTACACCTTC
TRBV14,TRBD1,once,TRBJ2-5,CASSQEGDSQETQYF,TGTGCCAGCAGCCAAGAGGGGGACAGCCAAGAGACCCAGTACTTC
TRBV30,.,.,TRBJ1-2,CAWGRVGANYGYTF,TGTGCCTGGGGCAGGGTCGGGGCTAACTATGGCTACACCTTC
TRBV11-2,.,.,TRBJ2-3,CASSLGSGLDTQYF,TGTGCCAGCAGCTTAGGTTCTGGGCTAGATACGCAGTATTTT
TRBV2,TRBD1,.,TRBJ1-4,CASSDSRTGWEKLFF,TGTGCCAGCAGTGACTCGCGGACAGGTTGGGAAAAACTGTTTTTT
TRBV7-9,TRBD1,.,TRBJ1-5,CASSLGEGGFQPQHF,TGTGCCAGCAGCTTAGGAGAAGGGGGCTTTCAGCCCCAGCATTTT
TRBV11-3,.,.,TRBJ2-7,CASTLGGTEYEQYF,TGTGCCAGCACCCTCGGGGGGACAGAGTACGAGCAGTACTTC
TRBV7-9,.,.,TRBJ2-5,CASSFGRETQYF,TGTGCCAGCAGCTTCGGACGTGAGACCCAGTACTTC
TRBV29-1,TRBD1,.,TRBJ1-2,CSGGTAGYGYTF,TGCAGCGGAGGGACAGCGGGGTATGGCTACACCTTC
TRBV2,TRBD2,.,TRBJ2-7,CASLAGDSYEQYF,TGTGCCAGCCTAGCGGGAGACTCCTACGAGCAGTACTTC
TRBV9,.,.,TRBJ1-4,CASSEGAGVWEKLFF,TGTGCCAGCAGCGAAGGGGCCGGGGTGTGGGAAAAACTGTTTTTT
TRBV5-1,TRBD1,.,TRBJ2-7,CASSSGQGAYEQYF,TGCGCCAGCAGCTCGGGACAGGGGGCATACGAGCAGTACTTC
TRBV12-5,.,.,TRBJ2-7,CASGLRYEQYF,TGTGCTAGTGGTTTGAGATACGAGCAGTACTTC